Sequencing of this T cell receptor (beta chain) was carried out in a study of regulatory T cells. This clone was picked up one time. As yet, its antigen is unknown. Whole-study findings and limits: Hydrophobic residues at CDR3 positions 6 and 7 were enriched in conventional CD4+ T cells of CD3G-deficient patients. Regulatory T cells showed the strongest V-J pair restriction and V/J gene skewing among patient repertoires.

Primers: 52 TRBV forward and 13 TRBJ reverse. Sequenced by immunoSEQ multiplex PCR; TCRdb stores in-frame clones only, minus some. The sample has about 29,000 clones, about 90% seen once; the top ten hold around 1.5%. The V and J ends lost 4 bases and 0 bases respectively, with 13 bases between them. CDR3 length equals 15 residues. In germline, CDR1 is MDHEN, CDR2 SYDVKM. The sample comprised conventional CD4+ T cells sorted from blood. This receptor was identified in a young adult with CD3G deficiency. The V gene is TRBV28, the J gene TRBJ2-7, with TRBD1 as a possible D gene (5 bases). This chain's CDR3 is CASSSWWQGSYEQYF. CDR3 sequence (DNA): TGTGCCAGCAGTTCCTGGTGGCAGGGCTCCTACGAGCAGTACTTC.